This T cell receptor (beta chain) is from a study of blood T cells in healthy people across ages. Germline CDR1 is GTSNPN and CDR2 is SVGIG (reference sequence). This CDR3 region has 14 residues. V shed 3 bases, J shed 2 bases, and the junction held 5 bases outside the gene matches. Then a second PCR, running roughly 6 to 11 cycles, was carried out with a sample-barcoded 5' primer and a J-beta primer mix. TCRdb analysed the 5' RACE reads with MiXCR anew, one entry per CDR3 protein. The sample lists over a million distinct CDR3 sequences; 35% to 55% were seen once. Study-wide results and caveats: Age showed a roughly linear inverse relationship with TCR beta diversity per million T cells.

Notes on this clonotype: The antigen is not known.

The V gene is TRBV30, the J gene TRBJ2-5, with TRBD2 identical over 8 bases. Sequencing was done on a sample of blood. The receptor's source is a woman aged 55-69 years in good health. The CDR3 is CAWSLGTSQETQYF. DNA for the CDR3: TGTGCCTGGAGCCTAGGGACTAGTCAAGAGACCCAGTACTTC.